What follows is one T cell receptor (beta chain) and its context. Its antigen is currently not known. No base quality values were provided; no much bigger clone lies one nucleotide off. The CDR3, cysteine through phenylalanine, is 16 amino acids long. The only DNA kept is the CDR3, 48 bases in frame from the first base. CDR1 and CDR2 are drawn from the germline V gene: SGHAT, FQNNGV. At the junction V is shortened by 4 bases and J by 2 bases, with 15 bases in between. Sequenced using an Illumina HiSeq 2500. TCR beta libraries were prepared by quantitative 5'-RACE with molecular barcodes. Per the source publication's procedure: A new computational method based on a probabilistic model of VDJ rearrangement was used to identify disease-linked TCR variants. TCRdb reran the public reads through fastp at Q25 and MiXCR, keeping productive beta chains. Rows with one shared CDR3 protein collapse into an entry with the most common genes and DNA. TCRdb's processing, not the authors', yielded these V and J calls. This sample lists over 600,000 distinct CDR3 sequences; roughly 19% were detected once. The biggest ten clones account for under 20% of the sample.

This specimen belongs to a study of CD8 T cells in ankylosing spondylitis (TCRdb year 2017). Looking at the study overall: The study set out to find disease-linked TCR variants by profiling T cell receptor beta repertoires in ankylosing spondylitis patients and healthy donors. The full study cohort was made up of roughly 25 ankylosing spondylitis patients and about a hundred healthy donors. Peripheral blood samples were taken, and synovial fluid was additionally collected from ankylosing spondylitis patients.

On the study overall, not on this receptor specifically: A TCR beta motif of eight highly homologous amino acid variants appeared characteristic of blood from ankylosing spondylitis patients. Some motif variants had previously been reported in the synovial fluid and blood of reactive arthritis patients, which suggests shared mechanisms of disease initiation. The disease-linked clones were reported to be significantly enriched in matched synovial fluid samples from ankylosing spondylitis patients. The disease-linked clones showed a CD8+ phenotype and occurred at relatively low frequencies in peripheral blood.

Source material: blood, either unsorted or a sorted T cell fraction (not recorded which). This chain is built from TRBV11-2 and TRBJ2-1; there is no confident call for the D gene. This TCR came from a male donor with ankylosing spondylitis. The CDR3 protein sequence reads: CASSSQLSGTYNEQFF. At the DNA level, the sequence is TGTGCCAGCAGCTCCCAACTCAGTGGAACCTACAATGAGCAGTTCTTC.